This T cell receptor (beta chain) was captured by sequencing in a study of blood T cells in healthy people across ages. Sample-barcoded 5' priming and a J-beta primer mix drove a second PCR of about 6 to 12 cycles. All cDNA molecules were each tagged by a template-switch adaptor with 12 random nucleotides. Each CDR3 protein is one row after TCRdb ran MiXCR on the 5' RACE reads. The table includes some 1,800,000 distinct CDR3 sequences, about two fifths detected once. In the case of this clonotype: Its antigen is unidentified.

Peripheral blood samples of 9 to 10 milliliters were drawn from each donor. Findings and limits, study-wide: Diversity estimates drawn from one million T cells were deemed underestimates. Long-lived donors had more naive CD4+ cells and higher diversity than aged donors.

The sequence came from a human donor in good health. Sample: blood.

The CDR3 DNA sequence: TGTGCTAGTGGTTTGGGGGACCCCTATGGCTACACCTTC. Its protein product is CASGLGDPYGYTF. V is TRBV12-5 and J is TRBJ1-2, with D possibly being TRBD1 (5 bases). This CDR3 comprises 13 residues. Trimming removed 1 base at V and 4 bases at J, with 7 bases between. Germline lookup yields CDR1 LGHNT and CDR2 FRNRAP.